This TCR beta chain was recovered during a study of blood T cell repertoires in COVID-19. Study-level information: The United States, Italy and Spain were the sources of the acute and convalescent COVID-19 samples. T cells, B-cell-depleted T cells, or PBMCs provided the cDNA or gDNA that served as material.

Germline trimming cut 3 bases from V and 3 bases from J; bases unmatched to any gene: 5. Germline values: CDR1 MDHEN, CDR2 SYDVKM. CDR3 length equals 15 residues. The table came from immunoSEQ multiplex PCR; TCRdb's copy has only in-frame clones and leaves some out. The repertoire holds about 140,000 clones, with roughly three quarters as singletons. The receptor comes from a woman in her fifties or sixties with acute or convalescent COVID-19. Sample: peripheral blood. This sequence joins TRBV28 and TRBJ2-7, with TRBD1 identical over 10 bases. Here the CDR3 reads CASSFLGQGSYEQYF. CDR3 nucleotides: TGTGCCAGCAGTTTCTTGGGACAGGGGAGCTACGAGCAGTACTTC.